The 23 T cell receptor beta chains in this list originate from one sample, sequenced in a study of cytomegalovirus exposure and HLA in healthy donors. It was with 60 Vbeta and 13 Jbeta primers that the PCR ran. Using immunoSEQ multiplex PCR, the repertoire was profiled, and TCRdb retains in-frame clones only, with some absent. Among about 150,000 clones listed, about 80% were seen once. Sequencing input: PBMCs. Receptors were obtained from a man younger than 40 in good health and CMV-seropositive.

The rearrangement links TRBV11-2 to TRBJ1-2; D possibly corresponds to TRBD1 (5 bases). V lost 5 bases to trimming and J lost 0 bases, with 10 bases between them. The CDR3 has 14 residues. Germline V gives CDR1 SGHAT, CDR2 FQNNGV. The CDR3 nucleotides read TGTGCCAGCAGCCCCGACAGCGCTAACTATGGCTACACCTTC. It codes for CASSPDSANYGYTF.

This clone was observed a few times. The chain combines TRBV9 with TRBJ2-6; D not resolved. The germline V gene encodes CDR1 SGDLS and CDR2 YYNGEE. Trimming pared 0 bases from V and 10 bases from J, leaving 8 bases between. CDR3 length equals 13 residues. CDR3: CASSVGGRNVLTF. In DNA form, the CDR3 reads TGTGCCAGCAGCGTAGGCGGCCGGAACGTCCTGACTTTC.

The V call is TRBV9, the J call TRBJ2-3, with TRBD2 identical over 12 bases. The length of the CDR3 is 17 residues. Germline V gene data show CDR1 as SGDLS and CDR2 as YYNGEE. V shed 4 bases and J 4 bases; nucleotides not matched to a gene: 10. CDR3 in DNA: TGTGCCAGCAGCCCTAACCCCGGGACTAGCGGGTCAGATACGCAGTATTTT. Amino acid sequence: CASSPNPGTSGSDTQYF.

Of note for this clone: The junction shows a germline mismatch at one end, possibly a read error. CDR3 DNA sequence: TGTGCCAGCAGTTTATCTGGCGGGGCGTACAGTGAGCAGTTCTTC. This codes for CASSLSGGAYSEQFF. The chain links TRBV27 to TRBJ2-1, with a weak D call TRBD2 (6 bases). Germline CDR1 and CDR2: MNHEY and SMNVEV (reference sequence). This CDR3 is 15 amino acids long.

The chain combines TRBV2 with TRBJ1-4; possible D gene TRBD1, 5 bases. CDR1 and CDR2 (germline): SNHLY, FYNNEI. Trimming removed 1 base from V and 4 bases from J, with 7 bases in between. The CDR3 runs to 14 residues. For the CDR3, the DNA is TGTGCCAGCAGTGAAGTGACAGATAATGAAAAACTGTTTTTT. This translates into CASSEVTDNEKLFF.

The chain carries TRBV19 and TRBJ2-2; 10 bases fit TRBD1. With V trimmed by 6 bases and J by 7 bases, 8 bases remained unmatched. CDR1 is LNHDA, CDR2 SQIVND, per germline (reference sequence). The CDR3 consists of 15 residues. The CDR3 region has the DNA TGTGCCAGTAGCCGAACCGGGACAGGGGTCGGGGAGCTGTTTTTT. Translation: CASSRTGTGVGELFF. Full variable domain (rest looked up from reference TRBV19 and TRBJ2-2): DGGITQSPKYLFRKEGQNVTLSCEQNLNHDAMYWYRQDPGQGLRLIYYSQIVNDFQKGDIAEGYSVSREKKESFPLTVTSAQKNPTAFYLCASSRTGTGVGELFFGEGSRLTVL.

V gene TRBV7-9 combines with J gene TRBJ1-1; D not resolved. V lost 3 bases, J lost 4 bases, and 12 bases lay in between. The CDR3 runs 14 residues. Germline V CDR1 and CDR2: SEHNR, FQNEAQ (reference sequence). CDR3 region: CASSLYMLSTEAFF. The CDR3 DNA follows: TGTGCCAGCAGCTTGTATATGCTCAGCACTGAAGCTTTCTTT.

The CDR3 DNA sequence: TGTGCCAGCAGCTTGGGTTGGGGGGGCGGGAATGAGCAGTTCTTC. Its protein is CASSLGWGGGNEQFF. The V and J genes are TRBV5-6 and TRBJ2-1; maybe TRBD2 (7 bases). Trimming shortened V by 0 bases and J by 7 bases, and 14 bases separated the two germline ends. The CDR3 runs to 15 residues. CDR1 and CDR2 from the germline V gene are SGHDT and YYEEEE.

This sequence joins TRBV6-5 and TRBJ1-1; D uncertain. Trimming left V 6 bases short and J 2 bases short, with 16 bases between. Germline V gene lookup returns CDR1 MNHEY and CDR2 SVGAGI. The CDR3 is 15 amino acids. CDR3 coding DNA: TGTGCCAGCAGGCCAACCCCCCTATTAAACACTGAAGCTTTCTTT. It codes for CASRPTPLLNTEAFF.

This clone came up once. The chain combines TRBV5-1 with TRBJ1-1; 8 bases agree with TRBD1. There are 13 residues in the CDR3. Germline trimming cut 4 bases from V and 7 bases from J; bases unmatched to any gene: 6. The germline gives CDR1 SGHRS, CDR2 YFSETQ. The CDR3 coding sequence is TGCGCCAGCAGCCAAGGACAGGGAAATGAAGCTTTCTTT. The encoded protein is CASSQGQGNEAFF.

The rearrangement links TRBV5-1 to TRBJ2-2; 10 nucleotides align to TRBD2. CDR1 SGHRS and CDR2 YFSETQ come from the germline V gene. The junction had 7 bases not matched to a gene; V was cut back by 4 bases and J by 4 bases. This CDR3 has 16 residues. The CDR3 loop reads CASSGAEREGTGELFF. The CDR3 region has the DNA TGCGCCAGCAGCGGAGCAGAGCGGGAGGGCACCGGGGAGCTGTTTTTT.

This chain links TRBV13 with TRBJ2-3; D remains ambiguous. This CDR3 has 15 amino acids. Germline V gene lookup returns CDR1 PRHDT and CDR2 FYEKMQ (reference sequence). V was cut by 5 bases and J by 5 bases, with 17 bases left in between. The DNA for the CDR3 is TGTGCCAGCAGCCCGACCAGAAGCGAAAGAGATACGCAGTATTTT. It codes for CASSPTRSERDTQYF.

The chain links TRBV29-1 to TRBJ2-1; 11 bases match TRBD2. The CDR3 has 16 residues. V lost 4 bases to trimming and J lost 1 base; unmatched junction nucleotides: 6. Germline CDR1 is SQVTM and CDR2 is ANQGSEA. The CDR3 sequence is CSVVLPSGRSYNEQFF. CDR3 in DNA: TGCAGCGTTGTTTTGCCTAGCGGGAGGTCCTACAATGAGCAGTTCTTC.

The chain joins TRBV5-1 to TRBJ2-6, with 7 bases matching TRBD1. Germline assignment: CDR1 SGHRS and CDR2 YFSETQ. J lost 0 bases, V lost 3 bases, and 9 bases had no gene match. The CDR3 consists of 18 residues. CDR3: CASSSGRGIHSGANVLTF. CDR3 nucleotide sequence: TGCGCCAGCAGCTCCGGCAGGGGGATTCACTCTGGGGCCAACGTCCTGACTTTC.

This clone has more than one count but fewer than ten. Other nucleotide sequences from this sample produce the same CDR3. The rearrangement uses TRBV5-5 and TRBJ2-7; tentatively, D is TRBD2 (6 bases). V lost 1 base, J lost 5 bases, and 13 bases lay in between. CDR3 length: 14 residues. CDR1 is SGHKS, CDR2 YYEKEE, per germline (reference sequence). This chain's CDR3 is CASSLRGGEDEQYF. In DNA, the CDR3 is TGTGCCAGCAGCTTGAGAGGAGGGGAGGACGAGCAGTACTTC.

The chain combines TRBV11-2 with TRBJ2-1; 12 nucleotides match TRBD2. The CDR3 extends over 15 amino acids. J lost 6 bases, V lost 7 bases, and 7 bases had no gene match. Germline CDR1 SGHAT, CDR2 FQNNGV. The CDR3 region has the DNA TGTGCCAGCAACCCCCCTAGCGGGAGGGCCAATGAGCAGTTCTTC. Its protein product is CASNPPSGRANEQFF.

The rearrangement joins TRBV5-4 to TRBJ1-3, with D perhaps TRBD1 (5 bases). Trimming removed 5 bases at V and 9 bases at J, with 15 bases between. The CDR3 contains 13 residues. Germline CDR1 reads SGHNT; CDR2 reads YYREEE (reference sequence). CDR3 DNA sequence: TGTGCCAGCAGTTCAACGGGGGTGGGCACCATATATTTT. Its protein is CASSSTGVGTIYF.

The gene calls are TRBV28 and TRBJ2-5, with 7 nucleotides matching TRBD2. Germline V lookup: CDR1 MDHEN, CDR2 SYDVKM. V was pared by 3 bases and J by 0 bases, with 7 bases of the junction left unmatched. This CDR3 is 16 amino acids long. As DNA, the CDR3 is TGTGCCAGCAGTTTTCGGGAGCGGGACTACCAAGAGACCCAGTACTTC. It yields the protein CASSFRERDYQETQYF.

The chain has TRBV5-1 and TRBJ1-2, with a tentative D call TRBD1 (6 bases). Germline assignment: CDR1 SGHRS and CDR2 YFSETQ. This CDR3 comprises 18 residues. The V end was cut by 4 bases, the J end by 1 base, with 23 bases between. The DNA of the CDR3 is TGCGCCAGCAGCCGTGTTACTGGACAGTCGGCTTTTAACTATGGCTACACCTTC. As protein: CASSRVTGQSAFNYGYTF.

V gene TRBV9 combines with J gene TRBJ2-7; TRBD2 aligns across 7 bases. Germline V gene sequence: CDR1 SGDLS, CDR2 YYNGEE. CDR3 size: 14 residues. J gave up 3 bases and V 3 bases, and 6 bases lay outside the gene matches. The CDR3, as DNA: TGTGCCAGCAGCGGGGGCGGGGGTGGCTACGAGCAGTACTTC. It yields the protein CASSGGGGGYEQYF.

The chain recombines TRBV28 with TRBJ2-7, with 7 bases matching TRBD1. The CDR3 covers 14 residues. Germline V CDR1 and CDR2: MDHEN, SYDVKM. V shed 5 bases and J 4 bases; nucleotides not matched to a gene: 8. CDR3 residues: CASSPRDSEYEQYF. The CDR3 DNA follows: TGTGCCAGCAGTCCCCGGGACAGTGAATACGAGCAGTACTTC.

A few counts support this clone. Other DNA sequences in the same sample also yield this CDR3. The chain combines TRBV6-5 with TRBJ1-1; D perhaps matches TRBD1 (6 bases). CDR1 is MNHEY and CDR2 is SVGAGI in the germline V gene. The length of the CDR3 is 13 residues. The V end lost 0 bases, the J end lost 4 bases, and 6 bases lay between the germline ends. CDR3 nucleotide sequence: TGTGCCAGCAGTTACTCCAGGGGCACTGAAGCTTTCTTT. It encodes CASSYSRGTEAFF.

The chain is built from TRBV11-2 and TRBJ2-1; 11 nucleotides line up with TRBD1. CDR3 length equals 16 residues. Germline CDR1 and CDR2: SGHAT and FQNNGV. Losses at the gene ends were 0 bases for V and 3 bases for J; bases not matched to a gene: 1. The CDR3 protein is CASSLDGTGGYNEQFF. The CDR3 bases are TGTGCCAGCAGCTTAGATGGGACAGGGGGCTACAATGAGCAGTTCTTC.